The T cell receptor (beta chain) described here comes from a study of chemoradiotherapy in HPV16-positive cancers. Study at large: Functional T-cell assays on a couple of HPV16-positive patients' cells defined candidate HPV-specific clones and common TCR motifs.

In the case of this clone: Its antigen is unidentified.

Repeated repertoire sampling spanned the course of chemoradiotherapy. The CDR3 length is 12 residues. V was pared by 1 base and J by 8 bases, with 8 bases between. The V gene's germline CDR1 is SGHTA and CDR2 FQGNSA. The table came from immunoSEQ multiplex PCR; TCRdb's copy has only in-frame clones and leaves some out. The repertoire consists of around 30,000 clones, with nearly 90% occurring once and the leading ten covering around 3.1%. Whole-study results and caveats: The functional HPV-specific definition rests on just a couple of HPV16-positive patients. Candidate HPV-specific clones and E7-related TCR motifs grew in tumor during treatment.

The sample was blood, taken from a patient who underwent chemoradiotherapy. This receptor was identified in a human donor with HPV-associated anogenital cancer. The V and J genes are TRBV7-2 and TRBJ1-2; no clear D gene. This CDR3 reads CASSLEGFGYTF. In DNA, the CDR3 is TGTGCCAGCAGCTTAGAAGGGTTCGGCTACACCTTC.